A selection of T cell receptor beta chains follows, all from one sample in a study of blood T cells in healthy people across ages. Each CDR3 protein gets one entry after TCRdb re-called the 5' RACE reads with MiXCR. The profile covers some 900,000 distinct CDR3 sequences, with around 48% appearing a single time and 13% taken by the ten largest. The sequencing sample was made of blood. These TCRs come from a man aged 25 to 45 in good health. Both conserved end residues are part of each CDR3. The D gene is left open where the match is weak. Clone size, where shown, is once, few, many, or a class for clones that have expanded.

CDR3 | DNA | V | D | size | J
CASSEERTGGNEKLFF | TGTGCCAGCAGCGAAGAGCGGACAGGGGGCAATGAAAAACTGTTTTTT | TRBV21-1 | - | few | TRBJ1-4
CASRGEKLFF | TGTGCCAGTCGGGGCGAAAAACTGTTTTTT | TRBV27 | - | - | TRBJ1-4
CSVDTDDIGEQYF | TGCAGCGTTGATACGGACGATATCGGGGAGCAGTACTTC | TRBV29-1 | - | - | TRBJ2-7
CASSSLGGARIYTQYF | TGTGCCAGCAGCTCGCTTGGGGGGGCGAGGATATATACGCAGTATTTT | TRBV7-3 | - | - | TRBJ2-3
CAISVQGPRGDTQYF | TGTGCCATCAGCGTACAGGGGCCCAGAGGAGATACGCAGTATTTT | TRBV5-5 | TRBD1 | - | TRBJ2-3
CASREGGSLETQYF | TGTGCCAGCAGGGAGGGGGGGTCATTAGAGACCCAGTACTTC | TRBV11-3 | - | few | TRBJ2-5
CASSLPSIGEQYF | TGTGCCAGCAGCTTACCCTCGATAGGGGAGCAGTACTTC | TRBV7-2 | - | many | TRBJ2-7
CASSPISGGTQYF | TGTGCCAGCAGCCCCATCTCGGGGGGGACGCAGTATTTT | TRBV7-2 | TRBD2 | - | TRBJ2-3
CASSQEDRFNTGELFF | TGCGCCAGCAGCCAAGAGGACAGATTCAACACCGGGGAGCTGTTTTTT | TRBV4-1 | - | few | TRBJ2-2
CASSLAASGGVSTDTQYF | TGTGCCAGCAGTTTAGCGGCTAGCGGGGGAGTTAGCACAGATACGCAGTATTTT | TRBV12-3/TRBV12-4 | TRBD2 | - | TRBJ2-3
CASRAAQGSYEQYF | TGTGCCAGCAGAGCCGCTCAGGGGTCCTACGAGCAGTACTTC | TRBV6-2/TRBV6-3 | - | - | TRBJ2-7
CASSLGVRTGTQETQYF | TGTGCCAGCAGCTTAGGGGTCCGGACAGGTACTCAAGAGACCCAGTACTTC | TRBV11-3 | TRBD1 | few | TRBJ2-5
CSVLGQGRDIQYF | TGCAGCGTTCTAGGACAGGGGCGAGACATTCAGTACTTC | TRBV29-1 | TRBD1 | - | TRBJ2-4
CASSQAGGGSNEQYF | TGCGCCAGCAGCCAAGCGGGCGGGGGGAGTAATGAGCAGTACTTC | TRBV4-1 | TRBD2 | - | TRBJ2-5
CASSQPGTGGNQPQHF | TGCGCCAGCAGCCAGCCTGGGACTGGGGGGAATCAGCCCCAGCATTTT | TRBV4-1 | - | - | TRBJ1-5
CASRLDGTRLYEQYF | TGCGCCAGCAGGCTTGACGGGACGAGGCTCTACGAGCAGTACTTC | TRBV4-1 | - | - | TRBJ2-7
CASSSRTGLAATDTQYF | TGTGCCAGCAGCTCACGAACGGGACTAGCGGCCACAGATACGCAGTATTTT | TRBV7-2 | TRBD2 | few | TRBJ2-3
CASSVRVDTDTQYF | TGTGCCAGCAGCGTAAGGGTGGACACAGATACGCAGTATTTT | TRBV9 | - | - | TRBJ2-3
CASSLEGRGWAKNIQYF | TGTGCCAGCAGCTTAGAGGGCAGGGGCTGGGCCAAAAACATTCAGTACTTC | TRBV7-9 | - | - | TRBJ2-4
CSAPRDGKTTNEKLFF | TGCAGTGCCCCCCGGGACGGCAAGACAACTAATGAAAAACTGTTTTTT | TRBV20-1 | - | - | TRBJ1-4
CASSPRAGAPWKPTDTQYF | TGTGCCAGCAGCCCCAGGGCGGGGGCCCCTTGGAAGCCCACAGATACGCAGTATTTT | TRBV21-1 | - | - | TRBJ2-3
CSVVAWRNIQYF | TGCAGCGTTGTAGCCTGGCGCAACATTCAGTACTTC | TRBV29-1 | - | few | TRBJ2-4
CASSVANGANEKLFF | TGTGCCAGCAGCGTAGCGAACGGAGCGAATGAAAAACTGTTTTTT | TRBV9 | - | few | TRBJ1-4
CASSFPPQETQYF | TGTGCCAGCAGCTTCCCCCCCCAAGAGACCCAGTACTTC | TRBV7-2 | - | - | TRBJ2-5
CASSRGALGRWFF | TGTGCCAGCAGTCGGGGGGCCCTAGGGCGTTGGTTCTTC | TRBV27 | - | - | TRBJ2-1
CASSLVPTEAFF | TGTGCCAGCAGCTTAGTTCCCACTGAAGCTTTCTTT | TRBV7-9 | - | - | TRBJ1-1
CASSQEGSGAREQYF | TGCGCCAGCAGCCAAGAAGGTAGCGGGGCCCGGGAGCAGTACTTC | TRBV4-1 | TRBD2 | - | TRBJ2-7